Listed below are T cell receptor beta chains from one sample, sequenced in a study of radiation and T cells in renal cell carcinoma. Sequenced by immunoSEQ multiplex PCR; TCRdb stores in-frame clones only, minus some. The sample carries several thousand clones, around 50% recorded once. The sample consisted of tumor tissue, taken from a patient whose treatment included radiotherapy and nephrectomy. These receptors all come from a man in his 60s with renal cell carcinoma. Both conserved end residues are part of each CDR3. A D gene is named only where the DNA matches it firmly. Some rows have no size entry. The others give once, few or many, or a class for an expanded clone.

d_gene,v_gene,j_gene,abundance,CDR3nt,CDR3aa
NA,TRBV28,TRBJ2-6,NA,TGTGCCAGCAGTTTATTCGTCGCCAACTCTGGGGCCAACGTCCTGACTTTC,CASSLFVANSGANVLTF
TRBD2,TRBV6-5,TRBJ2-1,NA,TGTGCCAGCGCTCTAGCGGGGTCCTACAATGAGCAGTTCTTC,CASALAGSYNEQFF
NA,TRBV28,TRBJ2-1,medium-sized,TGTGCCAGCACCGGCGTAAGTTCCAGCGGCCGAACCTACAATGAGCAGTTCTTC,CASTGVSSSGRTYNEQFF
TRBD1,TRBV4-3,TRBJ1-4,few,TGCGCCAGCAGCCAAGCGACAGGGACTAATGAAAAACTGTTTTTT,CASSQATGTNEKLFF
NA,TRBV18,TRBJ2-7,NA,TGTGCCAGCTCACCAAGGGGGACCTCCTACGAGCAGTACTTC,CASSPRGTSYEQYF
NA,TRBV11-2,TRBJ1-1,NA,TGTGCCAGCAGCTTAGAGGCAGGGGACGGGAACACTGAAGCTTTCTTT,CASSLEAGDGNTEAFF
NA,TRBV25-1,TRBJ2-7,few,TGTGCCAGCAGTGCCGCCACCGAGCAATACGAGCAGTACTTC,CASSAATEQYEQYF
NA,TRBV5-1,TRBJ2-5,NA,TGCGCCAGCAGCTTGGCCCTGGGAGAGACCCAGTACTTC,CASSLALGETQYF
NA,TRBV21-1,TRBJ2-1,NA,TGTGCCAGCAGCAAGCGAACAGGGGCTCGAGGGACTAGCGGGAGCAAACCCAGGTACAATGAGCAGTTCTTC,CASSKRTGARGTSGSKPRYNEQFF
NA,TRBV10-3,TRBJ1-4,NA,TGTGCCATCAGTGCAGATCACGAAAAACTGTTTTTT,CAISADHEKLFF
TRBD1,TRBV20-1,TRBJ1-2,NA,TGCAGTGTCTTATTGACAGGGGTGTACACCTTC,CSVLLTGVYTF
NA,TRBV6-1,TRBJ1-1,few,TGTGCCAGCAGTGAGGGCTTCGACAGACACACTGAAGCTTTCTTT,CASSEGFDRHTEAFF
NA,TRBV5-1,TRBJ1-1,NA,TGCGCCAGCAGCTTCCGGGCGGGGAACACTGAAGCTTTCTTT,CASSFRAGNTEAFF
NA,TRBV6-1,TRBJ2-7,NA,TGTGCCAGCAGTATCGGAACAGGCTCCTACGAGCAGTACTTC,CASSIGTGSYEQYF
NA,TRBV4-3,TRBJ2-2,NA,TGCGCCAGCAGCCAAGTCGGGGACGGGGAGCTGTTTTTT,CASSQVGDGELFF
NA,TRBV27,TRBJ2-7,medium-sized,TGTGCCAGCAGCTTTATCCGACAGGGAGGAGTATACGAGCAGTACTTC,CASSFIRQGGVYEQYF
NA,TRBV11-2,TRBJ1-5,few,TGTGCCAGCAGCCCAAGGTCGGGCAATCAGCCCCAGCATTTT,CASSPRSGNQPQHF
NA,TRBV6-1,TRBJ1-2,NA,TGTGCCAGCAGTGAAAGGGCAGGGGCCGCGATTAGTTATGGCTACACCTTC,CASSERAGAAISYGYTF
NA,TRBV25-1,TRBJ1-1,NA,TGTGCCAGCAGTGACCGGGAGTTCGCCAACACTGAAGCTTTCTTT,CASSDREFANTEAFF
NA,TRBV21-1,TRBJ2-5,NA,TGTGCCAGCAGCGCAAAGTCGGAGGCTAGCGGAGAGACCCAGTACTTC,CASSAKSEASGETQYF
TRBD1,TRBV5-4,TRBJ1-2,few,TGCGCCAGCAGCCAGGGGGGAAGTCGCTATGGCTACACCTTC,CASSQGGSRYGYTF
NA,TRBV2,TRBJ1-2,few,TGTGCCAGCAGGGGATTTAACTATGGCTACACCTTC,CASRGFNYGYTF
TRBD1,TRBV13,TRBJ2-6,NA,TGTGCCAGCAGCTCCTACACAGGGGCTGGGGCCAACGTCCTGACTTTC,CASSSYTGAGANVLTF
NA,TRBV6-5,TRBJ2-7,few,TGTGCCAGCCCTAAGGGCAGTTACTCCTACGAGCAGTACTTC,CASPKGSYSYEQYF
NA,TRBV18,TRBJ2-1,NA,TGTGCCAGCTCACTGCGGGGTTTGGGCAATGAGCAGTTCTTC,CASSLRGLGNEQFF
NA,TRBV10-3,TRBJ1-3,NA,TGTGCCATCAGTGAGAGCTCTGGAAACACCATATATTTT,CAISESSGNTIYF
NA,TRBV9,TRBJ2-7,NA,TGTGCCAGCAGCCAGGGACAAACCTACGAGCAGTACTTC,CASSQGQTYEQYF
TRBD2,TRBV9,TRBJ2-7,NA,TGTGCCAGCAGCGTAGGACTAGCGGGAGGCCTCTACGAGCAGTACTTC,CASSVGLAGGLYEQYF
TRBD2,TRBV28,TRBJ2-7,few,TGTGCCAGCAGGGGGGGGTTGGGCTACGAGCAGTACTTC,CASRGGLGYEQYF
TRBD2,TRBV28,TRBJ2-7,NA,TGTGCCAGCAGGTTAAGCGGGAGGGCCGGCTTCGAGCAGTACTTC,CASRLSGRAGFEQYF
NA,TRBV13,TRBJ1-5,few,TGTGCCAGCAGCTTAGCCGGAACAGGTCGACAGCCCCAGCATTTT,CASSLAGTGRQPQHF
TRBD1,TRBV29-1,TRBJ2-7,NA,TGCAGCGTCTCGGGACAGCCTTACGAGCAGTACTTC,CSVSGQPYEQYF
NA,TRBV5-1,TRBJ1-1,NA,TGCGCCAGCAGCTTGAAGCTCCAGATGGGGACTGAAGCTTTCTTT,CASSLKLQMGTEAFF
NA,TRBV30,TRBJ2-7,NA,TGTGCCTGGAGCCTGGGGCCAAACTACGAGCAGTACTTC,CAWSLGPNYEQYF
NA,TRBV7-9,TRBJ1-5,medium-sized,TGTGCCAGCAGCGCGACAGGCTCTCGGAACAATCAGCCCCAGCATTTT,CASSATGSRNNQPQHF
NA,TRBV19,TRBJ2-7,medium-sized,TGTGCCAGTAGGGGTGAAGACGAGCAGTACTTC,CASRGEDEQYF
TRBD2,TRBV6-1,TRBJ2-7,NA,TGTGCCAGCACCCCCGTGCCCAGCGGGAGTAACGAGCAGTACTTC,CASTPVPSGSNEQYF
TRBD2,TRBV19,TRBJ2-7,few,TGTGCCAGTAGTATAGACGCGGGGGACTCCTACGAGCAGTACTTC,CASSIDAGDSYEQYF
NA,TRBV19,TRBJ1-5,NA,TGTGCCAGTAGTATAAGGTTGGGCCCCCAGCCCCAGCATTTT,CASSIRLGPQPQHF
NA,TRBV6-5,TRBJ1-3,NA,TGTGCCAGCAGTTACCATGGTTCTGGAAACACCATATATTTT,CASSYHGSGNTIYF